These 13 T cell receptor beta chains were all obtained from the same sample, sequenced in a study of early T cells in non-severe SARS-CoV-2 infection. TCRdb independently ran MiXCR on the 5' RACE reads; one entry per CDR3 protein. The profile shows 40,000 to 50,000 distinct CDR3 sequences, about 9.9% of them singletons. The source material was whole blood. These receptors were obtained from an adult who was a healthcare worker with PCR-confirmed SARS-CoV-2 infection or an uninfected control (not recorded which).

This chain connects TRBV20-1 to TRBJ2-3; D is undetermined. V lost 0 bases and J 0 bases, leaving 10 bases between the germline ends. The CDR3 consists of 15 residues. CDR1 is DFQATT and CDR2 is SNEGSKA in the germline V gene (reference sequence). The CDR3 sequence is CSARDVRQSTDTQYF. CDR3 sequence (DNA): TGCAGTGCTAGAGATGTGAGACAAAGCACAGATACGCAGTATTTT.

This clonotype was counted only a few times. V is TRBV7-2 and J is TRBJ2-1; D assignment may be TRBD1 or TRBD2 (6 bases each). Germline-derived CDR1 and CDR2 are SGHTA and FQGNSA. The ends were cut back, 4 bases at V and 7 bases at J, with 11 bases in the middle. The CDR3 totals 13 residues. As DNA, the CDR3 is TGTGCCAGCAGCTCCCGAGGGGGGAATGAGCAGTTCTTC. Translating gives CASSSRGGNEQFF.

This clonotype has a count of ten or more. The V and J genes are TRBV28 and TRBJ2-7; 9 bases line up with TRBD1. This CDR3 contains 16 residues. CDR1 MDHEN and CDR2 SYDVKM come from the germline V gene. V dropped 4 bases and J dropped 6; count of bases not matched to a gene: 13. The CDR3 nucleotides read TGTGCCAGCAGTTCACCCCAGACAGGGGGTAGTAGCGAGCAGTACTTC. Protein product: CASSSPQTGGSSEQYF.

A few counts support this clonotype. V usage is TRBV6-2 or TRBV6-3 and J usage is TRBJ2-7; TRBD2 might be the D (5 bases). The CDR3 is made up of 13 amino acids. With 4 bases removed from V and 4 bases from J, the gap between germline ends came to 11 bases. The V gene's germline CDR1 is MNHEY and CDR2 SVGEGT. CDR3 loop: CASSFAGKYEQYF. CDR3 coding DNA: TGTGCCAGCAGTTTCGCGGGCAAATACGAGCAGTACTTC.

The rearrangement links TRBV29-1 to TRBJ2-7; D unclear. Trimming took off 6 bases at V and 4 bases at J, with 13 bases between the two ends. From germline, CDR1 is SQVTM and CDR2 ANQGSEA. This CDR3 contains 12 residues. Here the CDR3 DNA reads TGCAGCGTCTCCGCCGAAACGTACGAGCAGTACTTC. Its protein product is CSVSAETYEQYF.

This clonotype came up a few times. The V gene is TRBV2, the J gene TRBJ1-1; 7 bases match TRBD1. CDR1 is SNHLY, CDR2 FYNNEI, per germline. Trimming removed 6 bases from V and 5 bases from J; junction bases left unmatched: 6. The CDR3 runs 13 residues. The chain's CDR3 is CASRETGITEAFF. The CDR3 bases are TGTGCCAGCAGGGAGACAGGGATTACTGAAGCTTTCTTT.

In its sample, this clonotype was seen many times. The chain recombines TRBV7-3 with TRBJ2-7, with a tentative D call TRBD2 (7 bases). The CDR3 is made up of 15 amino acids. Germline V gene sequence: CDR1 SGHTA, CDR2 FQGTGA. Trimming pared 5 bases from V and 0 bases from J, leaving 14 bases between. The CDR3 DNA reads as TGTGCCAGCAGCCCCGGGGGGCCTTTCTCCTACGAGCAGTACTTC. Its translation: CASSPGGPFSYEQYF.

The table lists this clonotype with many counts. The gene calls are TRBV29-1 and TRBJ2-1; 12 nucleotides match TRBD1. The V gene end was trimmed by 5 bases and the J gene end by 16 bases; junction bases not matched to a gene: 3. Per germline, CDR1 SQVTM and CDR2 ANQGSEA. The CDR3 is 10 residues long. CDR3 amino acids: CSVRDRGLFF. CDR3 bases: TGCAGCGTTCGGGACAGGGGGCTATTCTTC.

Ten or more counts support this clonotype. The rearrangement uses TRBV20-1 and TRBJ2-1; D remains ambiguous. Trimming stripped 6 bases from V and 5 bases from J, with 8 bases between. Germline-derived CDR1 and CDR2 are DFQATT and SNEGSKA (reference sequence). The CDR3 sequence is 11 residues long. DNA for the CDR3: TGCAGTGCCAGACCCCACAATGAGCAGTTCTTC. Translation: CSARPHNEQFF.

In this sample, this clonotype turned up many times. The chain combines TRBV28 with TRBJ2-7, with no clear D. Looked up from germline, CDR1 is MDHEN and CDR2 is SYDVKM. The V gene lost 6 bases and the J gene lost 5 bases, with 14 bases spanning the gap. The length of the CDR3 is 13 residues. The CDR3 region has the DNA TGTGCCAGCAGGGAAAGAGTCGCCGACGAGCAGTACTTC. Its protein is CASRERVADEQYF.

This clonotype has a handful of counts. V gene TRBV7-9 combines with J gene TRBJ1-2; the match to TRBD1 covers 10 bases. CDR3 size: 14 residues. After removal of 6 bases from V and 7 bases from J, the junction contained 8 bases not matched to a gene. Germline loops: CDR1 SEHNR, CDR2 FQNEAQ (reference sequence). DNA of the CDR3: TGTGCCAGCAGAGGACAGGGGGAAACTGTTGGCTACACCTTC. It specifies CASRGQGETVGYTF.

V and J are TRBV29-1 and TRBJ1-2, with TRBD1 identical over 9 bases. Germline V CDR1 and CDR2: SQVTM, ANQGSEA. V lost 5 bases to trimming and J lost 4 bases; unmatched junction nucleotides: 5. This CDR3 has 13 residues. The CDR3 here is CSVRTGGVYGYTF. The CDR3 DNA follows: TGCAGCGTTCGCACAGGGGGCGTCTATGGCTACACCTTC.

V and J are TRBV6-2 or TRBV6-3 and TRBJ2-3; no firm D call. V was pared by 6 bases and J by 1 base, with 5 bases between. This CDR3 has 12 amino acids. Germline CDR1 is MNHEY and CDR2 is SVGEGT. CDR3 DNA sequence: TGTGCCAGCAGGGCCGGCACAGATACGCAGTATTTT. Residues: CASRAGTDTQYF.